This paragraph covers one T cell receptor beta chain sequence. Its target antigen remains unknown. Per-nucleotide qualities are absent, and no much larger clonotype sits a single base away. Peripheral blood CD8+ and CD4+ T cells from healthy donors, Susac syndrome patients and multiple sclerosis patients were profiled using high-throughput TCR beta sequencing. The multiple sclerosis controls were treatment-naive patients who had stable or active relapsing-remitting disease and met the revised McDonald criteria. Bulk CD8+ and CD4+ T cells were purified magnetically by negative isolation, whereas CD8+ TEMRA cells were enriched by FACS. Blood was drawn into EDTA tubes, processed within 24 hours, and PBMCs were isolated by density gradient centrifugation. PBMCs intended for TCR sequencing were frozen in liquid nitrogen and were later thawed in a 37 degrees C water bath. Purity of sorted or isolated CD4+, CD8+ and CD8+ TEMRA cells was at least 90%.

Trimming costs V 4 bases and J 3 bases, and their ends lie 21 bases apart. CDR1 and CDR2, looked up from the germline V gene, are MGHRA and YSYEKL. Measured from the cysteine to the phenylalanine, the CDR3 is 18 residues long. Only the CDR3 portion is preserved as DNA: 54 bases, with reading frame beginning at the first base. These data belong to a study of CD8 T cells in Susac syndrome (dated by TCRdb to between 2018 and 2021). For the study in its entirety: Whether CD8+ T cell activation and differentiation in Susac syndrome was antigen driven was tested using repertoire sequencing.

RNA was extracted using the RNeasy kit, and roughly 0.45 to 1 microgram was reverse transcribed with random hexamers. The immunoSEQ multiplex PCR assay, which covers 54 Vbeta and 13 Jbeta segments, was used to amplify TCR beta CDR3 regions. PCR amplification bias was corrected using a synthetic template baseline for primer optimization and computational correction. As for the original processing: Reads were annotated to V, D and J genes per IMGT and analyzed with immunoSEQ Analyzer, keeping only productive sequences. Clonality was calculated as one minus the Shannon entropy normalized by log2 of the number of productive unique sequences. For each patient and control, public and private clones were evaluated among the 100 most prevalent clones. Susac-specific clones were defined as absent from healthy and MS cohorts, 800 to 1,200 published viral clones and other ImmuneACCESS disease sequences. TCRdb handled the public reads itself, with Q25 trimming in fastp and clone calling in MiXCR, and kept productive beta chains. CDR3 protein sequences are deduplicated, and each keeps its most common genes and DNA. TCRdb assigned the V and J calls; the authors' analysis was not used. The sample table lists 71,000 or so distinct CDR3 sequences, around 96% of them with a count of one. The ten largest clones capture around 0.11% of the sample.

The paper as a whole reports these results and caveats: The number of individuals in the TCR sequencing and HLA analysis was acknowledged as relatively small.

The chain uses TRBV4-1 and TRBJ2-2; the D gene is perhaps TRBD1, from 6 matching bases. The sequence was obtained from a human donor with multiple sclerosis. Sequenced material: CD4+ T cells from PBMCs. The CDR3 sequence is CASSRPEGQGQDTGELFF. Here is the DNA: TGCGCCAGCAGCCGCCCCGAGGGGCAGGGGCAGGACACCGGGGAGCTGTTTTTT.